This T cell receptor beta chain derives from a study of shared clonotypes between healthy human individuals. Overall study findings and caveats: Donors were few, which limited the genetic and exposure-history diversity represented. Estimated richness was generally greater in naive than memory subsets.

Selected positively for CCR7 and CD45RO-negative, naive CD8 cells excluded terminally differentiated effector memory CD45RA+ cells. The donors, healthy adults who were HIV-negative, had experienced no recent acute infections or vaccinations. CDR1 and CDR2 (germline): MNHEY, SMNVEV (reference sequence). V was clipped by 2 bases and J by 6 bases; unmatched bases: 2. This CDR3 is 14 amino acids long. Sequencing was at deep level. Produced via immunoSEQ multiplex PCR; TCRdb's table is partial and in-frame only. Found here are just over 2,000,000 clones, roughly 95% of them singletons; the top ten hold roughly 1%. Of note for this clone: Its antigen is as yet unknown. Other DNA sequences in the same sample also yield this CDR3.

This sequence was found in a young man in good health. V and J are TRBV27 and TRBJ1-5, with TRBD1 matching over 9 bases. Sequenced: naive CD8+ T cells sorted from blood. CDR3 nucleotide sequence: TGTGCCAGCAGTTTAAGACAGGGGGGTCAGCCCCAGCATTTT. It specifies CASSLRQGGQPQHF.